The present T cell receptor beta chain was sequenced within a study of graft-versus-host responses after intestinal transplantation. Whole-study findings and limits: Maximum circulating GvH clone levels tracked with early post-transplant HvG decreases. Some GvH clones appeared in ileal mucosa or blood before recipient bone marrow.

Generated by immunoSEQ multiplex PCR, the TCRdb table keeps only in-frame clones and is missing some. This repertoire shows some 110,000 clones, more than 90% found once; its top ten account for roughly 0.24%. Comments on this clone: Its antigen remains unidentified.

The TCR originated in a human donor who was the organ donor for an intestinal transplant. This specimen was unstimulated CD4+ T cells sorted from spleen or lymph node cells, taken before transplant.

For the CDR3, the DNA is TGTGCCAGCAGCTTGTTCGGGACCCAAGAGACCCAGTACTTC. This sequence encodes CASSLFGTQETQYF. V usage is TRBV5-6 and J usage is TRBJ2-5, with D perhaps given as TRBD1 or TRBD2 (5 bases each). The CDR3 spans 14 residues. V was clipped by 1 base and J by 1 base, with 8 bases between them. CDR1 and CDR2 (germline): SGHDT, YYEEEE.